This T cell receptor (beta chain) was recorded in a study of CD8+ T cells in alopecia areata. RNA extraction and reverse transcription yielded cDNA as sequencing template. The method was immunoSEQ multiplex PCR; TCRdb's version includes in-frame clones alone and lacks a portion of them. The sample holds nearly 95,000 clones, more than 65% seen once. Treatment of the sample: oral pan-JAK inhibitor, 5-10 mg twice daily. Notes on this clone: No antigen is known for it.

The germline V gene has CDR1 MDHEN and CDR2 SYDVKM. The CDR3 is made up of 15 amino acids. Trimming shortened V by 5 bases and J by 4 bases, and 18 bases separated the two germline ends. General study findings and limits: Among the 100 top clones, expanded CD8+ clones, like scalp clonality, were significantly decreased by tofacitinib. As there was one nonresponder, how baseline CD8+ expansion relates to response remains uncertain.

The clonotype originates from a human donor with alopecia areata. V gene TRBV28 combines with J gene TRBJ2-7; tentative D call: TRBD2 (6 bases). The sequencing here drew on CD8+ T cells sorted from blood, taken between weeks 43 and 45, from a patient treated with tofacitinib. The CDR3 here is CASSPRGAGTYEQYF. The CDR3 nucleotides are TGTGCCAGCAGTCCTCGCGGGGCGGGGACTTACGAGCAGTACTTC. Variable domain in full (rest from reference TRBV28 and TRBJ2-7): DVKVTQSSRYLVKRTGEKVFLECVQDMDHENMFWYRQDPGLGLRLIYFSYDVKMKEKGDIPEGYSVSREKKERFSLILESASTNQTSMYLCASSPRGAGTYEQYFGPGTRLTVT.